One T cell receptor (beta chain) is described in this entry. The antigen this receptor binds is unknown. The sample holds no much larger clone one base away, and base qualities are not on file. The treatment or condition label of this sample denotes: live attenuated yellow fever vaccine strain. At each blood-draw timepoint, two biological replicates of bulk PBMCs were obtained. PBMCs were isolated from peripheral blood using a standard Ficoll-Paque protocol. TriZol was used to extract RNA from bulk PBMCs, from CD4 and CD8 fractions, and from dextramer-positive and dextramer-negative fractions. Synthesis of TCR cDNA relied on 5'RACE template switching, a step that introduced a universal primer site along with unique molecular identifiers. cDNA synthesis was primed from both the TCR alpha and TCR beta constant segments. Library amplification used two PCR steps, and the second PCR step added sample barcodes and sequencing adapters. Sequencing of the libraries was done on either Illumina HiSeq 2500 (2x100 bp) or NovaSeq (2x150 bp). The study's processing was this. MIGEC handled demultiplexing of reads and collapsing into UMI consensus sequences, while MiXCR performed V(D)J alignment. Vaccine-responding clonotypes were identified with edgeR using replicate PBMC samples, with FDR below 0.01 and a log2 fold change above 5 up to day 15 being required. Bulk clonotypes were assigned CD4 or CD8 identity according to which sequenced CD4 or CD8 repertoire held them at higher abundance. Clones were called with MiXCR by TCRdb after fastp trimmed the public reads at Q25, and only in-frame beta chains were retained. CDR3 protein sequences are deduplicated, and each keeps its most common genes and DNA. These V and J calls are TCRdb output, not the study's own analysis. The sample table records about 350,000 distinct CDR3 sequences; 7% to 10% of these occur just once. The ten largest clones add up to 15% to 20% of the sample.

V and J are trimmed by 6 bases and 4 bases, and the gene matches miss 3 bases of the junction. Based on the germline V gene, the CDR1 and CDR2 sequences are SNHLY and FYNNEI. The CDR3 sequence holds 15 residues, the cysteine and phenylalanine included. Only CDR3 DNA remains: 45 bases, in frame from the first base. The data originate from a study of T cells after yellow fever vaccination (dated by TCRdb to 2018 to 2020). Background for the entire study: Libraries from fractions with low cell numbers were prepared with the SMART-Seq v4 Ultra Low Input RNA kit. Bulk PBMC replicates and cell subsets were isolated from blood drawn at multiple timepoints before and after both primary and secondary immunization. To follow T-cell clones before and after both primary and booster YFV17D yellow fever vaccination, bulk TCR alpha and beta repertoires underwent longitudinal sequencing. Two healthy male donors, one aged 18 to 30 and one aged 30 to 40 years, were included in the cohort.

Summary of the overall study and its limitations: A small share of clonotypes was detected in both CD4 and CD8 compartments, with the overlap likely arising from convergent recombination. Compared with the primary T-cell response, the secondary T-cell response was faster but weaker, reaching its peak on day 5 rather than on day 15. Because abundant contaminating clonotypes from the bulk population could be contained in FACS-sorted repertoires, computational filtering was required. After the booster, most of the clones that had expanded following primary vaccination were detected again (almost 98% of CD4 and 80% to 90% of CD8), which suggests that memory was broadly maintained. Because the study included only a couple of donors, the extent to which the findings can be generalized is limited.

This sequence uses TRBV2 and TRBJ2-3; TRBD2 matches 14 bases in the middle. The source of this sequence is a man aged 18 to 30 who received the YFV17D yellow fever vaccine. The input for sequencing was PBMCs, taken about 41 days after the first yellow fever vaccination. DNA sequence: TGTGCCAGCAGCGCGACTAGCGGGAGGGCAGATACGCAGTATTTT. This translates into CASSATSGRADTQYF.